The sequence of this TCR beta chain was determined in a study of blood T cell repertoires in COVID-19. Looking at the study overall: The study drew acute and convalescent COVID-19 samples from the United States, Italy and Spain. PBMCs, B-cell-depleted T cells, or T cells were the source of the cDNA or gDNA that made up the material.

This CDR3 is 14 amino acids long. V was clipped by 9 bases and J by 8 bases; unmatched bases: 14. Germline V gene sequence: CDR1 MNHEY, CDR2 SVGAGI. The authors' processing: How many nucleated cells were present was estimated from reference gene primer amplification. This table comes from immunoSEQ multiplex PCR, and its TCRdb copy is limited to in-frame clones, with some not included. The V and J calls and clone size come from that table; D and trimming were worked out from the DNA. The table includes roughly 43,000 clones, 70% to 90% detected once. The material sequenced was peripheral blood. This rearrangement joins TRBV6-5 to TRBJ1-2; 8 bases agree with TRBD1. This TCR was sampled from a man in his sixties with active COVID-19. CDR3 region: CASTRTGGLWGYTF. The CDR3 DNA is TGTGCCAGTACAAGAACAGGGGGACTCTGGGGCTACACCTTC.